This is a list of T cell receptor beta chains from one sample in a study of blood T cell repertoires in COVID-19. Assay: immunoSEQ multiplex PCR; the TCRdb copy retains only in-frame clones and omits some. Of around 170,000 clones listed, around four fifths are singletons. Material for sequencing was peripheral blood. These receptors came from a man between 65 and 85 years old who had recovered from COVID-19. Both conserved end residues are part of each CDR3.

TRBV4-3 CASSHGLPKNTGELFF
TRBV9 CASSARGTEGEQYF
TRBV4-1 CASSQLTGTGLYEQYF
TRBV5-1 CASRQGLAGTLYNEQFF
TRBV11-2 CASSLNRNTEAFF
TRBV7-2 CASSRGLAGRASGNEQFF
TRBV4-2 CASSQVGGADTGELFF
TRBV6-5 CASSYDSSSGYTF
TRBV29-1 CSVQSRHTGSHGYTF
TRBV18 CASSTGTGETQYF
TRBV7-9 CASSPGDSNYGYTF
TRBV28 CASSLLTGTGASPLHF
TRBV7-8 CASSLTSGVGGTQYF
TRBV7-9 CASSLMQGGDEKLFF
TRBV24-1 CATSESGSGFSGANVLTF
TRBV12-3/TRBV12-4 CASSLAGTSEAFF
TRBV2 CASGVERNTEAFF
TRBV4-1 CASSHSGGNYEQYF
TRBV2 CASLDRGGSPLHF
TRBV4-1 CASSQEAGITEAFF
TRBV7-9 CASSRTGQGRHEQYF
TRBV6-6 CASSYPGQTNEQFF
TRBV7-2 CASSPPSGRRADTQYF
TRBV10-1 CASSAGGTTDTQYF
TRBV4-1 CASSPLGTGNQPQHF
TRBV18 CASSPGGQGSEGNGYTF
TRBV4-1 CASSQLDLGFGSYNEQFF
TRBV5-1 CASSLQGEGETQYF
TRBV7-2 CASSLGPGQEAFF
TRBV29-1 CSVGQGSNQPQHF
TRBV9 CASSVDGRAAEQFF
TRBV27 CASSLSTGGGNTIYF
TRBV19 CASRPSGTGGTGELFF
TRBV2 CASGGTSGRQTQYF
TRBV5-5 CASSAWTSGNNEQFF
TRBV18 CASSPQSSGGTGELFF
TRBV12-3/TRBV12-4 CASSLHGGGELFF